This T cell receptor beta chain was identified in a study of T-cell memory formation after mild COVID-19. Study information: Clusters were largely donor specific. Points from the study as a whole: Chiefly within CM and EM were the contracting CD4+ clones; CD8+ ones were within EMRA. Certain responding clones were present in pre-infection memory, suggesting participation of cross-reactive memory.

Comment on this clonotype: Its cognate antigen is unknown.

This CDR3 is built from 18 residues. The V segment lost 9 bases and the J segment 5 bases; nucleotides outside the gene matches: 15. Amplification by 5'RACE using constant-segment primers produced TCR alpha and TCR beta cDNA libraries that carried sample barcodes and UMIs. MiXCR, run by TCRdb on the 5' RACE reads, gives a single entry per CDR3 protein. The sample holds 550,000 to 700,000 distinct CDR3 sequences, about 18% seen once. The TCR comes from an adult woman who had mild COVID-19 (a few samples of this study predate the infection). Cell type and time point are not known. Sequencing was carried out using PBMCs or a T cell subset sorted from them (not recorded which). The genes are TRBV12-3 or TRBV12-4 and TRBJ2-1, with TRBD2 matching over 14 bases. The CDR3 DNA is TGTGCCAGGGGGAGACTAGCGGGGGGGCCCCAGCTCCACAATGAGCAGTTCTTC. Translated: CARGRLAGGPQLHNEQFF.